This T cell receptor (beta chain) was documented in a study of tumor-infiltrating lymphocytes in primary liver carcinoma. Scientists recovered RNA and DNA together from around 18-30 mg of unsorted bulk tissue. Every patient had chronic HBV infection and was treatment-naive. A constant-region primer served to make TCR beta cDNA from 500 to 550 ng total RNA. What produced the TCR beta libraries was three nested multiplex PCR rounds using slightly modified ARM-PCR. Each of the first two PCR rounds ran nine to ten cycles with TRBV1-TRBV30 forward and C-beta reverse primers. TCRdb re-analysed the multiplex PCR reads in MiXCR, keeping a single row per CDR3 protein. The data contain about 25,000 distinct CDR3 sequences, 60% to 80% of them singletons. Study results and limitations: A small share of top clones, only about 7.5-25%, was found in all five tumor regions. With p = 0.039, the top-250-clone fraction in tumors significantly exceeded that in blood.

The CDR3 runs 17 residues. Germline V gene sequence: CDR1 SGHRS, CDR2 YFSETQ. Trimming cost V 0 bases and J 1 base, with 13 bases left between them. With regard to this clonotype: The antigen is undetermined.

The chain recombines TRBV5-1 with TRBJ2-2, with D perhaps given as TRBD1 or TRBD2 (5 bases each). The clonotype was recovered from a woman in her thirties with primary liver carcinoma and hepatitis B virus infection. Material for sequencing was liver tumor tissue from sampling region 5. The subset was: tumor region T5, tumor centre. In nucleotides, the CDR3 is TGCGCCAGCAGCTTGGGGCACGGGGACGAGAACACCGGGGAGCTGTTTTTT. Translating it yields CASSLGHGDENTGELFF.